This passage covers 30 T cell receptor beta chains from one sample sequenced in a study of regulatory dendritic cells for organ transplantation. TCRdb's copy holds only in-frame clones and misses some; the assay was immunoSEQ multiplex PCR. The sample contains nearly 30,000 clones, 60% to 80% of which appear only once. Sequencing was performed on memory CD4+ T cells from blood. Subset of the sample: CD45RO+ memory T cells. The source of these receptors is a human donor in good health.

The rearrangement links TRBV10-2 to TRBJ2-7; possible D gene TRBD1, 6 bases. V was cut by 6 bases and J by 4 bases, with 16 bases left in between. Germline CDR1 reads WSHSY; CDR2 reads SAAADI. This CDR3 is built from 14 residues. CDR3 nucleotide sequence: TGCGCCAGCAGGAAAGGGGGAAGTGTGTACGAGCAGTACTTC. This sequence encodes CASRKGGSVYEQYF.

V usage is TRBV7-9 and J usage is TRBJ1-1, with D unclear. There are 15 residues in the CDR3. V lost 5 bases, J lost 6 bases, and 19 bases lay in between. CDR1 and CDR2 from the germline V gene are SEHNR and FQNEAQ (reference sequence). The CDR3 DNA reads TGTGCCAGCAGCCTATGGACCGTCCAAGATTCTGAAGCTTTCTTT. It codes for CASSLWTVQDSEAFF.

This rearrangement joins TRBV6-9 to TRBJ2-7, with 10 bases aligning to TRBD2. V dropped 6 bases and J dropped 0; count of bases not matched to a gene: 11. The germline gives CDR1 MNHGY, CDR2 SVAAGI. The CDR3 totals 17 residues. The CDR3 sequence is CASSTNLSGRPSYEQYF. CDR3 coding DNA: TGTGCCAGCAGCACTAACCTTAGCGGGAGGCCCTCCTACGAGCAGTACTTC.

The chain recombines TRBV19 with TRBJ2-5; D remains ambiguous. Germline V gene data show CDR1 as LNHDA and CDR2 as SQIVND (reference sequence). This CDR3 is 14 amino acids long. Trimming removed 5 bases at V and 4 bases at J, with 14 bases between. CDR3 sequence: CASSRASPRETQYF. CDR3 sequence (DNA): TGTGCCAGTAGTCGAGCCTCCCCCAGAGAGACCCAGTACTTC.

The J gene is TRBJ2-1, the V gene TRBV4-1, with 10 positions matching TRBD2. V was pared by 2 bases and J by 2 bases, with 6 bases of the junction left unmatched. CDR1 is MGHRA, CDR2 YSYEKL, per germline. This CDR3 contains 17 residues. The CDR3 sequence: CASSQTVSGGPYNEQFF. The CDR3 DNA reads TGCGCCAGCAGCCAAACCGTTAGCGGGGGGCCCTACAATGAGCAGTTCTTC.

The chain has TRBV9 and TRBJ1-3; 7 bases map to TRBD1. J was trimmed by 0 bases and V by 4 bases; bases with no gene match: 7. The length of the CDR3 is 16 residues. The germline V gene encodes CDR1 SGDLS and CDR2 YYNGEE. The CDR3 region has the DNA TGTGCCAGCAGCAAGACAGGGCTCAGCTCTGGAAACACCATATATTTT. Amino acids: CASSKTGLSSGNTIYF.

This chain joins TRBV5-1 and TRBJ2-1; D is unclear. Looked up from germline, CDR1 is SGHRS and CDR2 is YFSETQ. This CDR3 has 13 amino acids. The ends were cut back, 0 bases at V and 2 bases at J, with 3 bases in the middle. This CDR3 is CASSLDPYNEQFF. Written as DNA, the CDR3 is TGCGCCAGCAGCTTGGACCCCTACAATGAGCAGTTCTTC.

The CDR3 nucleotides read TGTGCCAGCAGCTTCGGGACTAGCGCCCCAGATACGCAGTATTTT. It codes for CASSFGTSAPDTQYF. The gene calls are TRBV5-4 and TRBJ2-3; 10 nucleotides match TRBD2. The CDR3 is made up of 15 amino acids. Germline assignment: CDR1 SGHNT and CDR2 YYREEE (reference sequence). The trim removed 2 bases at V and 4 bases at J, leaving 4 bases unmatched.

The genes are TRBV20-1 and TRBJ1-1, with 7 bases fitting TRBD1. The V segment lost 4 bases and the J segment 4 bases; nucleotides outside the gene matches: 0. Germline CDR1 is DFQATT and CDR2 is SNEGSKA (reference sequence). The CDR3 has 11 residues. The CDR3 DNA follows: TGCAGTGCTACAGGGGGCACTGAAGCTTTCTTT. Its protein is CSATGGTEAFF.

This chain joins TRBV6-1 and TRBJ1-4, with unresolved D. Trimming removed 3 bases from V and 8 bases from J, with 13 bases in between. The CDR3 has 14 amino acids. Germline lookup yields CDR1 MNHNS and CDR2 SASEGT. CDR3 nucleotide sequence: TGTGCCAGCAGTGAGATGAGTGTTGCGGAAAAACTGTTTTTT. This encodes CASSEMSVAEKLFF.

The chain joins TRBV5-8 to TRBJ2-7, with D perhaps matching TRBD1 or TRBD2 (5 bases each). The germline V and J ends were trimmed by 5 bases and 4 bases, with 10 bases remaining between them. This CDR3 has 12 residues. In germline, CDR1 is SGHTS, CDR2 YDEGEE. The CDR3 DNA is TGTGCCAGCAGACCGGGACCTTACGAGCAGTACTTC. Translating gives CASRPGPYEQYF.

The V gene is TRBV28, the J gene TRBJ2-7; possible D gene TRBD1, 5 bases. CDR3 length: 14 amino acids. Looked up from germline, CDR1 is MDHEN and CDR2 is SYDVKM. Trimming removed 7 bases at V and 3 bases at J, with 16 bases between. The CDR3 bases are TGTGCCAGCATGGGCCCAGGGTCGAGCTACGAGCAGTACTTC. This translates into CASMGPGSSYEQYF.

The rearrangement uses TRBV30 and TRBJ1-4, with a weak D call TRBD1 (6 bases). The V gene's germline CDR1 is GTSNPN and CDR2 SVGIG (reference sequence). Trimming took off 7 bases at V and 3 bases at J, with 21 bases between the two ends. The CDR3 has 16 amino acids. This chain's CDR3 is CALKGGPAISNEKLFF. The CDR3 region has the DNA TGTGCCTTGAAGGGGGGGCCTGCTATATCTAATGAAAAACTGTTTTTT.

This chain connects TRBV4-3 to TRBJ2-2, with D uncertain. V was shortened by 2 bases and J by 6 bases, with 16 bases between the two germline ends. The CDR3 has 16 amino acids. Looked up from germline, CDR1 is LGHNA and CDR2 is YSLEER. CDR3 nucleotide sequence: TGCGCCAGCAGCCAACAGGCTACGAGTGTACCCGGGGAGCTGTTTTTT. This translates into CASSQQATSVPGELFF.

The chain is built from TRBV19 and TRBJ1-2; 10 bases are a match to TRBD1. The germline V gene has CDR1 LNHDA and CDR2 SQIVND (reference sequence). This CDR3 region has 13 residues. Trimming took 6 bases from V and 6 from J; bases not matched to a gene: 4. CDR3 sequence: CASRGTGENGYTF. The CDR3 DNA sequence: TGTGCCAGTAGGGGGACAGGGGAAAATGGCTACACCTTC.

This clone is a singleton in its sample. The chain has TRBV7-9 and TRBJ2-5; maybe TRBD2 (7 bases). The CDR3 sequence is 15 residues long. Germline V gives CDR1 SEHNR, CDR2 FQNEAQ (reference sequence). Trimming pared 3 bases from V and 6 bases from J, leaving 17 bases between. CDR3 nucleotide sequence: TGTGCCAGCAGCTTTGTAGGGGGGGCCGGGAAGACCCAGTACTTC. Its protein is CASSFVGGAGKTQYF.

This clone was seen a handful of times. The J gene is TRBJ1-1, the V gene TRBV28; TRBD1 might be the D (6 bases). There are 15 residues in the CDR3. Trimming shortened V by 3 bases and J by 5 bases, and 16 bases separated the two germline ends. The germline CDR1 and CDR2 sequences are MDHEN and SYDVKM. CDR3 loop: CASSFSASGVTEAFF. CDR3 bases: TGTGCCAGCAGTTTTTCAGCTTCAGGGGTAACTGAAGCTTTCTTT.

The rearrangement links TRBV15 to TRBJ1-1; a weak D match, TRBD1 (6 bases). Germline CDR1 is LNHNV and CDR2 is YYDKDF (reference sequence). This CDR3 spans 13 amino acids. The V end was cut by 5 bases, the J end by 2 bases, with 9 bases between. In DNA, the CDR3 is TGTGCCACCAGCCGCAGGGGCAACACTGAAGCTTTCTTT. Translated: CATSRRGNTEAFF.

This chain connects TRBV6-6 to TRBJ2-2; D call uncertain. This CDR3 region has 15 residues. Trimming removed 2 bases from V and 2 bases from J, with 9 bases in between. Germline values: CDR1 MNHNY, CDR2 SVGAGI (reference sequence). DNA for the CDR3: TGTGCCAGCAGTTACGACTCTGGAAACACCGGGGAGCTGTTTTTT. Its protein product is CASSYDSGNTGELFF.

J is TRBJ2-1 and V is TRBV19; 10 bases are a match to TRBD2. This CDR3 is 15 amino acids long. CDR1 and CDR2 (germline): LNHDA, SQIVND (reference sequence). The junction had 5 bases not matched to a gene; V was cut back by 1 base and J by 8 bases. The CDR3 reads CASSIVAGGRHEQFF. The CDR3 coding sequence is TGTGCCAGTAGTATAGTAGCGGGAGGACGGCATGAGCAGTTCTTC.

In its sample, this clone was seen once. The chain recombines TRBV4-1 with TRBJ2-3; 7 bases are shared with TRBD2. This CDR3 spans 16 amino acids. Unmatched junction bases numbered 7, after V lost 2 bases and J lost 2 bases. Germline V gene lookup returns CDR1 MGHRA and CDR2 YSYEKL. CDR3 nucleotides: TGCGCCAGCAGCCAACGAACGGGAGGTGCCACAGATACGCAGTATTTT. This translates into CASSQRTGGATDTQYF.

The sample holds a few counts of this clone. The chain has TRBV7-6 and TRBJ2-3; D might be TRBD2 (5 bases). The CDR3 contains 14 residues. In germline, CDR1 is SGHVS, CDR2 FNYEAQ. Trimming took off 2 bases at V and 0 bases at J, with 6 bases between the two ends. The CDR3 region has the DNA TGTGCCAGCAGCTTATGGGAGAGCACAGATACGCAGTATTTT. Translating gives CASSLWESTDTQYF. The variable domain in full, completed from reference TRBV7-6 and TRBJ2-3, reads GAGVSQSPRYKVTKRGQDVALRCDPISGHVSLYWYRQALGQGPEFLTYFNYEAQQDKSGLPNDRFSAERPEGSISTLTIQRTEQRDSAMYRCASSLWESTDTQYFGPGTRLTVL.

The chain has TRBV7-2 and TRBJ1-3; D remains unclear. There are 14 residues in the CDR3. In germline, CDR1 is SGHTA, CDR2 FQGNSA. The V and J ends lost 6 bases and 2 bases respectively, with 11 bases between them. The DNA for the CDR3 is TGTGCCAGCAGTACTTACGGGACTGGAAACACCATATATTTT. This codes for CASSTYGTGNTIYF.

V usage is TRBV6-4 and J usage is TRBJ2-2, with D tentatively TRBD1 (6 bases). This CDR3 has 16 residues. V gave up 6 bases and J gave up 1 base, with 15 bases separating them. Germline V gives CDR1 MRHNA, CDR2 SNTAGT. The CDR3 nucleotides read TGTGCCAGCAGACAGACAGGCCGAGAGAACACCGGGGAGCTGTTTTTT. This sequence encodes CASRQTGRENTGELFF.

This chain joins TRBV5-4 and TRBJ2-7; the match to TRBD2 covers 13 bases. V gave up 5 bases and J gave up 3 bases; unmatched junction bases: 5. The CDR3 has 15 amino acids. Per the germline V gene, CDR1 is SGHNT and CDR2 is YYREEE (reference sequence). The DNA of the CDR3 is TGTGCCAGCAGTACTAGCGGGGGGGCTTTCTACGAGCAGTACTTC. Translating it yields CASSTSGGAFYEQYF.

Remarks on this clone: Other DNA sequences in this sample translate to the same CDR3. The V gene is TRBV2, the J gene TRBJ1-2, with D possibly matching TRBD1 (5 bases). Between the trimmed V and J ends, which lost 7 bases and 7 bases, there was a span of 22 bases. CDR1 SNHLY and CDR2 FYNNEI come from the germline V gene. This CDR3 contains 15 residues. The DNA for the CDR3 is TGTGCCAGCAAGGCCCCCGACAGCCTCTTGGGTGGCTACACCTTC. Amino acids: CASKAPDSLLGGYTF.

The CDR3: CASSLETSGRDTDTQYF. The CDR3 coding sequence is TGCGCCAGCAGCTTGGAGACTAGCGGGAGGGATACAGATACGCAGTATTTT. The chain employs TRBV5-1 and TRBJ2-3; 14 bases align to TRBD2. This CDR3 is 17 amino acids long. Trimming took 0 bases from V and 3 from J; bases not matched to a gene: 3. The germline V gene has CDR1 SGHRS and CDR2 YFSETQ.

This clone appeared once. The V call is TRBV7-2, the J call TRBJ2-5; no clear D. Germline V gene lookup returns CDR1 SGHTA and CDR2 FQGNSA. Trimming cost V 6 bases and J 2 bases, with 4 bases left between them. The CDR3 runs to 11 residues. The chain's CDR3 is CASRGQETQYF. The DNA of the CDR3 is TGTGCCAGCAGGGGTCAAGAGACCCAGTACTTC.

This sequence joins TRBV6-4 and TRBJ2-3; D uncertain. There are 13 residues in the CDR3. Looked up from germline, CDR1 is MRHNA and CDR2 is SNTAGT. Trimming took 2 bases from V and 1 from J, leaving 4 bases between them. CDR3: CASSDGGTDTQYF. The CDR3 DNA reads TGTGCCAGCAGTGACGGGGGCACAGATACGCAGTATTTT.

This sequence joins TRBV28 and TRBJ2-4; the match to TRBD1 covers 10 bases. Germline V CDR1 and CDR2: MDHEN, SYDVKM. The CDR3 loop spans 15 amino acids. The junction had 4 bases not matched to a gene; V was cut back by 4 bases and J by 4 bases. Here the CDR3 reads CASSSGQGGKNIQYF. The CDR3 coding sequence is TGTGCCAGCAGTTCCGGACAGGGGGGGAAAAACATTCAGTACTTC.